This is a list of T cell receptor beta chains from one sample in a study of shared clonotypes between healthy human individuals. This table comes from immunoSEQ multiplex PCR, and its TCRdb copy is limited to in-frame clones, with some not included. The sample comprises about 1,900,000 clones, approximately 94% of which are singletons, and 1% to 1.5% rests with the top ten. The sample comprised naive CD8+ T cells sorted from blood. Every receptor here comes from a man aged 18 to 29 in good health. The CDR3 runs from the conserved cysteine through the conserved F or W. A D gene is named only where the DNA matches it firmly.

CDR3 protein	CDR3 length	D gene	V gene
CAWSPDRGYEQFF	13	TRBD1	TRBV30
CASSPTTGGNSPLHF	15	TRBD1	TRBV7-8
CASRPRDKSYEQYF	14	.	TRBV7-9
CASSETPSYEQYF	13	.	TRBV2
CASSKDRGYTEAFF	14	TRBD1	TRBV13
CASSFVESSYNEQFF	15	.	TRBV5-6
CASSVVPSSGETQYF	15	.	TRBV9
CASSPRDRRNEQFF	14	TRBD1	TRBV7-9
CASSLVGQGAADTEAFF	17	TRBD1	TRBV7-8
CSVDIPAGASYEQYF	15	TRBD2	TRBV29-1
CASSNLDSPYEQYF	14	.	TRBV27
CASSLADRDDEQYF	14	TRBD1	TRBV28
CASSEGHRTGENNEQFF	17	TRBD1	TRBV6-4
CASSFLALADTQYF	14	.	TRBV5-1
CASSLSAGGLSYEQYF	16	TRBD2	TRBV27
CAWSAGTGYNEQFF	14	TRBD1	TRBV30
CASSPRQATNTGELFF	16	.	TRBV10-1
CASGPRTGDYEQYF	14	TRBD1	TRBV27
CASSLWDTHYEQYF	14	.	TRBV11-2
CASSLRDSEATNEKLFF	17	.	TRBV4-1
CASSSLDEKLFF	12	.	TRBV11-2
CASSQTSGVMNEQFF	15	TRBD2	TRBV2
CASRGSDNSPLHF	13	.	TRBV5-1
CATRTGRFMRF	11	TRBD1	TRBV28
CARPTSGSLYNEQFF	15	TRBD2	TRBV2
CAIGQGDTEAFF	12	TRBD1	TRBV10-3
CASETGTYEQYF	12	.	TRBV10-2
CASMGEYNEQFF	12	.	TRBV27
CASSLTGDRYEQYF	14	TRBD1	TRBV27
CASSPLGGGQFF	12	TRBD2	TRBV6-5
CASSWGQITDTQYF	14	TRBD1	TRBV5-6
CASSLGDSSYNEQFF	15	TRBD1	TRBV5-6
CASRPHSGEQYF	12	.	TRBV6-5
CASSPKGLNTGELFF	15	.	TRBV4-1
CASSLQGGGSTDTQYF	16	.	TRBV11-2
CATGARDRLYEQYF	14	TRBD1	TRBV6-1
CASSSPTTGSYEQYF	15	.	TRBV27
CAWKQGVDYEQYF	13	TRBD1	TRBV30
CASTRDRDSYEQYF	14	TRBD1	TRBV2
CASSAASGGLYNEQFF	16	TRBD2	TRBV2
CASSPLLQGPTEAFF	15	.	TRBV19
CASSTGLAGVGDEQFF	16	TRBD2	TRBV18
CASSYSPGQGSYEQYF	16	TRBD1	TRBV6-6
CAWLGQYQETQYF	13	TRBD1	TRBV30
CASGGERGQRYGYTF	15	TRBD1	TRBV19
CASNLSNQPGQEISYEQYF	19	.	TRBV21-1
CASSGGTPYEQYF	13	.	TRBV6-6
CASSGTRSGNTIYF	14	.	TRBV28
CASSYSTGETSYEQYF	16	TRBD1	TRBV6-5
CASSYHRGIDNSPLHF	16	TRBD1	TRBV7-2
CASSLALRLAGSPQETQYF	19	TRBD2	TRBV11-2
CASSERAWAKNIQYF	15	.	TRBV6-1
CASSGGQGGTEAFF	14	TRBD1	TRBV5-4
CASSFSAQGARDEQFF	16	TRBD1	TRBV7-9
CASSLSIGAGRQGNEQFF	18	.	TRBV11-3